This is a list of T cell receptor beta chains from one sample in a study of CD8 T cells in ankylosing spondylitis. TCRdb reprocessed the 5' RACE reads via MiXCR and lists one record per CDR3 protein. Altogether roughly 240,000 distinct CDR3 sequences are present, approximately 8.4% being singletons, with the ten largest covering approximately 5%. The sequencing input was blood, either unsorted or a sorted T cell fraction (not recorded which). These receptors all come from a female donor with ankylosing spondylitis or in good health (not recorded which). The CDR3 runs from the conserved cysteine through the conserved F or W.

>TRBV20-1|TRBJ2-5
CSARMIARETQYF
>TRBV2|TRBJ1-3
CASSVSDSGNTIYF
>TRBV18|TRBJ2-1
CASSVLYTEQFF
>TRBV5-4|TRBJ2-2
CASSGGLAGGELFF
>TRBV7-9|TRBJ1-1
CASGAGRPEAFF
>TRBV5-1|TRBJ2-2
CASSLGRSGTGELFF
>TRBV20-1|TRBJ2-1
CSASTGTGYNEQFF
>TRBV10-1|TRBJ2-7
CASKVHGLPSHYEQYF
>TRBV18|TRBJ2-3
CASSNPGQGTDTQYF
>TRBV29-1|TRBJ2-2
CSVPKGGTGELFF
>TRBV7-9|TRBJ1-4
CASSLLEFGEKLFF
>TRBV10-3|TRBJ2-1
CAIGFTDNEQFF
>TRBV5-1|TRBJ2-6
CASSLTEPGANVLTF
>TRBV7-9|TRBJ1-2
CASSSAGGVGYTF
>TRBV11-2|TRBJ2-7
CASSTAGPYEQYF
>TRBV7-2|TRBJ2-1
CASSSLAGGFNEQFF
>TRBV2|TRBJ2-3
CASSEGPGGRTATDTQYF
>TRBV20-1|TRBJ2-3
CSAGRTGIPDTQYF
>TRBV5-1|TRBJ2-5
CASSSGTGNQETQYF
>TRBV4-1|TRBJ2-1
CASSPRVVRNEQFF
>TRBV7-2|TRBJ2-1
CASSLAGLAGGYNEQFF
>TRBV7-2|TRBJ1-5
CASSLWGRGNQPQHF
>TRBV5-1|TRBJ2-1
CASSFSNSYNEQFF
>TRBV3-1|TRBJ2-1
CASRNLGNEQFF
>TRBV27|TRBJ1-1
CASSWGTGLTEAFF
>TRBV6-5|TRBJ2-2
CASSYEAGGPRELFF
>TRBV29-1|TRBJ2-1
CSASTSGPYNEQFF
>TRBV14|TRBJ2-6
CASSLASGANVLTF
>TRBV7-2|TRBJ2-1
CASTRQSLNEQFF
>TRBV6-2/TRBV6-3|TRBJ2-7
CASILRNGYEQYF
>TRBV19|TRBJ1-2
CASSSGRWLYGYTF
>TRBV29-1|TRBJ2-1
CSVEASGRENEQFF
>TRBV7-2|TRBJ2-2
CASSLRSTGELFF
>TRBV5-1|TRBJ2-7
CATATGTGENEQYF
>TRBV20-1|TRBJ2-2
CSAASGSTGELFF
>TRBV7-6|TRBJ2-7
CASSLGAGFSYEQYF
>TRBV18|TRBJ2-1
CASSPIGGNDEQFF
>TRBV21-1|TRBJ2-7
CASSVRDRVNEQYF
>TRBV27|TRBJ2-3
CASSDGLAAGADTQYF
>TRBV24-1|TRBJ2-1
CATSDRGVDEQFF
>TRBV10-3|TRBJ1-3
CAIRTSLYSGNTIYF
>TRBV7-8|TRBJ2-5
CASSFSEGGPQTQYF
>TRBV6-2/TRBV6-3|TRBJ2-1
CASSYSTGAGYSYNEQFF
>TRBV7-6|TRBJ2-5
CASSSSSGAQYF
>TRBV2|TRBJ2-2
CASSGRGGANTGELFF
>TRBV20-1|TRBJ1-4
CSARLLDKIEKLFF
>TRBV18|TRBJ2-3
CASSRPPSGSGPDTQYF
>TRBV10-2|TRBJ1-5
CASKSGGGEPQHF